These T cell receptor beta chains were read from a single sample in a study of OX40 agonist ivuxolimab in advanced cancers. The method was immunoSEQ multiplex PCR; TCRdb's version includes in-frame clones alone and lacks a portion of them. The top ten clones hold roughly 2.3% of a sample with 55,000 to 70,000 clones, 65% to 90% of them seen once. The sample in question was CD4+ or CD8+ T cells sorted from blood, obtained in a trial of the OX40 agonist ivuxolimab. These TCRs come from an adult with an advanced solid tumor such as melanoma, head and neck, liver or kidney cancer. Both conserved end residues are part of each CDR3. Fields, in order: J gene, V gene, CDR3 length, clone size, D gene, CDR3 protein, CDR3 DNA. A D gene is named only where the DNA matches it firmly. Only some rows state a clone size, as once, few, many or a class for expanded clones.

TRBJ1-1 TRBV6-1 12 . . CASAHRRAEAFF TGTGCCAGCGCGCACCGGAGGGCTGAAGCTTTCTTT
TRBJ2-1 TRBV5-1 14 . . CASSLRDGYNEQFF TGCGCCAGCAGCCTCCGGGACGGTTACAATGAGCAGTTCTTC
TRBJ1-4 TRBV2 15 few . CASSVNGFGLEKLFF TGTGCCAGCAGTGTAAATGGCTTTGGCCTTGAAAAACTGTTTTTT
TRBJ2-2 TRBV19 14 . . CASSLPQGIGELFF TGTGCCAGTAGTTTGCCACAGGGAATTGGGGAGCTGTTTTTT
TRBJ2-3 TRBV9 19 . . CASSATSLRGISGGYTQYF TGTGCCAGCAGCGCCACCAGTCTCCGGGGTATATCTGGGGGTTATACGCAGTATTTT
TRBJ1-3 TRBV9 15 . . CASSVSGGAGNTIYF TGTGCCAGCAGCGTATCGGGGGGTGCTGGAAACACCATATATTTT
TRBJ1-2 TRBV5-4 15 . . CASSNEGRRTYGYTF TGTGCCAGCAGCAATGAGGGACGGCGAACCTATGGCTACACCTTC
TRBJ2-1 TRBV7-3 16 . . CASSPAGGRSYNEQFF TGTGCCAGCAGCCCGGCCGGGGGGCGATCCTACAATGAGCAGTTCTTC
TRBJ2-7 TRBV5-4 16 . . CASSSTPRGVGSEQYF TGTGCCAGCAGCTCCACCCCCCGCGGGGTGGGAAGCGAGCAGTACTTC
TRBJ2-1 TRBV19 14 . . CASKPPGQGKEQFF TGTGCCAGTAAACCACCGGGGCAGGGAAAGGAGCAGTTCTTC
TRBJ1-2 TRBV6-6 15 . TRBD1 CASSPGRGRTYGYTF TGTGCCAGCAGTCCCGGGAGGGGGCGAACCTATGGCTACACCTTC
TRBJ1-5 TRBV2 14 . TRBD1 CASRRQGASGPQHF TGTGCCAGCCGCAGACAGGGGGCGTCGGGGCCCCAGCATTTT
TRBJ1-2 TRBV7-9 15 . TRBD1 CASSKDSGGNYGYTF TGTGCCAGCAGCAAGGACTCAGGGGGTAACTATGGCTACACCTTC
TRBJ2-1 TRBV11-2 16 . . CASSLRVGGNYNEQFF TGTGCCAGCAGCTTACGGGTAGGGGGAAACTACAATGAGCAGTTCTTC
TRBJ2-5 TRBV27 15 . . CASSPLSVLQETQYF TGTGCCAGCAGTCCGCTATCCGTCCTCCAAGAGACCCAGTACTTC
TRBJ1-1 TRBV28 13 . TRBD1 CASSFQGGTEAFF TGTGCCAGCAGTTTTCAGGGGGGCACTGAAGCTTTCTTT
TRBJ2-2 TRBV28 16 . TRBD2 CASRLTSGLNTGELFF TGTGCCAGCAGACTAACTAGCGGGCTGAACACCGGGGAGCTGTTTTTT
TRBJ1-2 TRBV28 14 few TRBD1 CASSPTGGDYGYTF TGTGCCAGCAGTCCGACAGGGGGAGACTATGGCTACACCTTC
TRBJ1-2 TRBV5-8 11 . . CASSPDRGYTF TGTGCCAGCAGCCCGGACCGCGGCTACACCTTC
TRBJ2-7 TRBV5-4 15 . . CASSPGGGATYEQYF TGTGCCAGCAGCCCAGGCGGAGGGGCCACCTACGAGCAGTACTTC
TRBJ1-1 TRBV9 15 . . CASSKLGTGNTEAFF TGTGCCAGCAGCAAACTCGGGACGGGAAACACTGAAGCTTTCTTT
TRBJ2-2 TRBV19 15 few TRBD2 CASSTASGGTGELFF TGTGCCAGTAGTACGGCTAGCGGGGGGACCGGGGAGCTGTTTTTT
TRBJ1-6 TRBV10-3 14 few . CAISDSDGNSPLHF TGTGCCATCAGTGATTCAGACGGTAATTCACCCCTCCACTTT
TRBJ1-1 TRBV6-1 13 . . CASRWGSGTEAFF TGTGCCAGCCGTTGGGGGTCTGGTACTGAAGCTTTCTTT
TRBJ2-6 TRBV4-1 17 . . CASSQGPPLEPSNVLTF TGCGCCAGCAGCCAAGGACCCCCCCTAGAGCCGTCCAACGTCCTGACTTTC
TRBJ1-2 TRBV5-6 14 once . CASSTPVPIDGYTF TGTGCCAGCAGCACCCCGGTCCCGATTGATGGCTACACCTTC
TRBJ2-5 TRBV5-1 14 . TRBD1 CASSQQGVAETQYF TGCGCCAGCAGCCAACAGGGGGTTGCGGAGACCCAGTACTTC
TRBJ1-5 TRBV19 15 . . CASRRWGDSNQPQHF TGTGCCAGTAGGAGGTGGGGGGATAGCAATCAGCCCCAGCATTTT
TRBJ2-1 TRBV7-9 16 few TRBD2 CASSRRGGLAGNEQFF TGTGCCAGCAGCCGGAGGGGGGGACTAGCGGGAAATGAGCAGTTCTTC
TRBJ1-2 TRBV21-1 13 once . CASSKGPGSGYTF TGTGCCAGCAGCAAAGGACCAGGGAGTGGCTACACCTTC
TRBJ1-3 TRBV19 15 once TRBD1 CASSTDRPSGNTIYF TGTGCCAGTAGTACGGACAGGCCGTCTGGAAACACCATATATTTT
TRBJ1-2 TRBV5-1 17 . TRBD1 CASSLAQTGQRNYGYTF TGCGCCAGCAGCTTGGCCCAGACGGGACAGAGGAACTATGGCTACACCTTC
TRBJ1-5 TRBV9 13 . . CASSVSDGYPQHF TGTGCCAGCAGCGTATCAGACGGATATCCCCAGCATTTT
TRBJ1-1 TRBV19 14 . TRBD1 CASNEGARDSEAFF TGTGCCAGTAACGAGGGGGCCAGGGATTCTGAAGCTTTCTTT
TRBJ2-7 TRBV6-6 15 once TRBD2 CASSYGTSGGSAQYF TGTGCCAGCAGTTATGGGACTAGCGGGGGTAGCGCGCAGTACTTC
TRBJ1-3 TRBV9 14 . TRBD1 CASSADRGMGTIYF TGTGCCAGCAGCGCGGACAGGGGGATGGGCACCATATATTTT
TRBJ1-6 TRBV4-2 16 few TRBD1 CASSQDGTGVNSPLHF TGTGCCAGCAGCCAAGACGGGACAGGGGTAAATTCACCCCTCCACTTT
TRBJ1-1 TRBV6-6 15 . TRBD1 CASSYFGQGDTEAFF TGTGCCAGCAGTTACTTTGGACAGGGCGACACTGAAGCTTTCTTT
TRBJ1-2 TRBV7-9 13 . . CASSPRWGYGYTF TGTGCCAGCAGCCCCCGCTGGGGCTATGGCTACACCTTC
TRBJ2-1 TRBV29-1 14 . . CSVAAGVPGNEQFF TGCAGCGTCGCTGCGGGTGTCCCCGGCAATGAGCAGTTCTTC
TRBJ1-6 TRBV6-5 13 . . CASSYQRQSPLHF TGTGCCAGCAGTTACCAGCGACAGTCACCCCTCCACTTT
TRBJ2-1 TRBV9 15 . TRBD1 CASARDSVSYNEQFF TGTGCCTCCGCCCGGGACAGCGTATCCTACAATGAGCAGTTCTTC
TRBJ2-5 TRBV6-6 10 . . CASSWETQYF TGTGCCAGCAGTTGGGAGACCCAGTACTTC
TRBJ1-5 TRBV7-2 15 few . CASSLGVRSNQPQHF TGTGCCAGCAGCTTAGGGGTGAGAAGCAATCAGCCCCAGCATTTT
TRBJ2-4 TRBV7-2 13 . TRBD1 CASSSTGLGIQYF TGTGCCAGCAGCTCGACAGGGTTGGGCATTCAGTACTTC
TRBJ1-1 TRBV7-6 14 . . CASSLAGDGTEAFF TGTGCCAGCAGCTTAGCAGGGGACGGCACTGAAGCTTTCTTT
TRBJ1-4 TRBV7-9 15 . . CASSFTGGPNEKLFF TGTGCCAGCAGCTTTACGGGGGGCCCTAATGAAAAACTGTTTTTT
TRBJ2-5 TRBV5-1 14 . . CASGSGLAQETQYF TGCGCCAGCGGTTCGGGCCTAGCCCAAGAGACCCAGTACTTC
TRBJ1-2 TRBV5-1 14 . TRBD1 CASTGTGGSNGYTF TGCGCCAGCACCGGGACAGGGGGCAGTAATGGCTACACCTTC
TRBJ1-3 TRBV11-2 19 . . CASRQQGAPNFRSGNTIYF TGTGCCAGCAGGCAGCAGGGAGCGCCGAACTTCCGCTCTGGAAACACCATATATTTT
TRBJ1-2 TRBV7-9 14 . . CASSLGQANYGYTF TGTGCCAGCAGCTTAGGCCAGGCCAACTATGGCTACACCTTC
TRBJ1-4 TRBV28 16 . TRBD1 CASSLWGGQGDEKLFF TGTGCCAGCAGTTTATGGGGAGGACAGGGGGATGAAAAACTGTTTTTT